These 15 T cell receptor beta chains were sequenced from one sample in a study of OX40 agonist ivuxolimab in advanced cancers. Data came from immunoSEQ multiplex PCR; TCRdb stores just in-frame clones and leaves some out. The table lists some 58,000 clones, around four fifths of them singletons. Sample: CD4+ or CD8+ T cells sorted from blood, taken in a trial of the OX40 agonist ivuxolimab. These receptors were obtained from an adult with an advanced solid tumor such as melanoma, head and neck, liver or kidney cancer.

This clone turned up a few times. This chain uses TRBV5-1 with TRBJ1-2; D not certain. V was trimmed by 4 bases and J by 3 bases, leaving 13 bases between them. Per germline, CDR1 SGHRS and CDR2 YFSETQ. This CDR3 spans 14 amino acids. The CDR3 DNA follows: TGCGCCAGCAGCCTAGGAGGTTACTACTATGGCTACACCTTC. It translates to CASSLGGYYYGYTF.

The chain joins TRBV27 to TRBJ1-5; D remains unclear. Germline loops: CDR1 MNHEY, CDR2 SMNVEV (reference sequence). This CDR3 contains 11 residues. Trimming cost V 7 bases and J 5 bases, with 6 bases left between them. Here the CDR3 DNA reads TGTGCCAGCACGGGCTATCAGCCCCAGCATTTT. As protein: CASTGYQPQHF.

The rearrangement links TRBV6-4 to TRBJ1-5; D ambiguous. CDR1 MRHNA and CDR2 SNTAGT come from the germline V gene. V lost 2 bases and J lost 7, with 9 bases in between. The CDR3 loop spans 13 amino acids. The CDR3 is CASSDTPGQPQHF. CDR3 nucleotide sequence: TGTGCCAGCAGTGACACCCCGGGACAGCCCCAGCATTTT.

This sequence joins TRBV9 and TRBJ1-5, with 7 bases identical to TRBD1. There are 14 residues in the CDR3. Germline assignment: CDR1 SGDLS and CDR2 YYNGEE. V lost 5 bases, J lost 7 bases, and 9 bases stayed unmatched. The CDR3 nucleotides read TGTGCCAGCAGTTTCACAGGGGAGGGCCAGCCCCAGCATTTT. Protein sequence: CASSFTGEGQPQHF. Using reference TRBV9 and TRBJ1-5 for the parts outside the CDR3, the full variable domain is DSGVTQTPKHLITATGQRVTLRCSPRSGDLSVYWYQQSLDQGLQFLIQYYNGEERAKGNILERFSAQQFPDLHSELNLSSLELGDSALYFCASSFTGEGQPQHFGDGTRLSIL.

Only one count was recorded for this clone. The V call is TRBV6-1, the J call TRBJ2-5; 7 bases agree with TRBD2. CDR1 and CDR2 from the germline V gene are MNHNS and SASEGT. V lost 6 bases, J lost 9 bases, and 13 bases stayed unmatched. The length of the CDR3 is 14 residues. The CDR3: CASRPFSVAGAQYF. In DNA, the CDR3 is TGTGCCAGCAGGCCGTTTAGTGTGGCGGGGGCCCAGTACTTC.

The rearrangement uses TRBV21-1 and TRBJ2-3. TRBV21-1 is termed a pseudogene. The CDR3 has 18 residues. The chain's CDR3 is CASSKSSPRRNPTDTQYF. The CDR3 DNA reads TGTGCCAGCAGCAAAAGTTCTCCTCGGCGCAATCCCACAGATACGCAGTATTTT.

This chain connects TRBV6-4 to TRBJ2-3; D may match TRBD1 or TRBD2 (5 bases each). V lost 4 bases and J lost 0, with 14 bases in between. The CDR3 contains 16 residues. Germline V gene lookup returns CDR1 MRHNA and CDR2 SNTAGT. The CDR3 DNA is TGTGCCAGCAGTGCACAATCGGGACGGAGCACAGATACGCAGTATTTT. Residues: CASSAQSGRSTDTQYF.

The chain employs TRBV5-1 and TRBJ2-5, with D perhaps matching TRBD1 (6 bases). The DNA end lines up better with TRBJ2-7; the J call may be wrong. The germline V gene encodes CDR1 SGHRS and CDR2 YFSETQ. This CDR3 is built from 14 residues. DNA of the CDR3: TGCGCCAGCAGCTTGTCTGGCAGGGGCTACGAGCAGTACTTC. This gives the protein CASSLSGRGYEQYF.

The chain employs TRBV7-8 and TRBJ2-5, with D perhaps matching TRBD1 or TRBD2 (5 bases each). The CDR3 has 15 amino acids. Germline CDR1 reads SGHVS; CDR2 reads FQNEAQ. The V end was cut by 3 bases, the J end by 11 bases, with 22 bases between. The CDR3 DNA sequence: TGTGCCAGCAGCTTGAAGAGGACAAGGGCTTGGGAGCAGTACTTC. Amino acid sequence: CASSLKRTRAWEQYF. The complete variable domain, with remaining parts taken from reference TRBV7-8 and TRBJ2-5, reads GAGVSQSPRYKVAKRGQDVALRCDPISGHVSLFWYQQALGQGPEFLTYFQNEAQLDKSGLPSDRFFAERPEGSVSTLKIQRTQQEDSAVYLCASSLKRTRAWEQYFGPGTRLLVL.

The chain has TRBV28 and TRBJ2-3; no firm D call. The CDR3 consists of 14 residues. V lost 0 bases and J lost 0, with 4 bases in between. Germline-derived CDR1 and CDR2 are MDHEN and SYDVKM. The CDR3: CASSLWGSTDTQYF. The CDR3, as DNA: TGTGCCAGCAGTTTATGGGGCAGCACAGATACGCAGTATTTT.

This clone was seen a handful of times. The rearrangement uses TRBV5-1 and TRBJ2-5; TRBD1 might be the D (6 bases). Trimming pared 1 base from V and 4 bases from J, leaving 8 bases between. Germline V gene data show CDR1 as SGHRS and CDR2 as YFSETQ. This CDR3 has 13 residues. CDR3 sequence: CASSLQGRETQYF. CDR3 bases: TGCGCCAGCAGCTTGCAGGGGCGAGAGACCCAGTACTTC.

V gene TRBV19 combines with J gene TRBJ2-7, with 14 bases identical to TRBD2. The length of the CDR3 is 17 residues. Germline lookup yields CDR1 LNHDA and CDR2 SQIVND (reference sequence). J gave up 4 bases and V 9 bases, and 14 bases lay outside the gene matches. The chain's CDR3 is CASGGLAGAGSRYEQYF. The CDR3 nucleotides are TGTGCCAGCGGGGGACTAGCGGGAGCTGGGTCAAGATACGAGCAGTACTTC.

V and J are TRBV27 and TRBJ2-1; 11 bases line up with TRBD2. V lost 4 bases, J lost 0 bases, and 5 bases stayed unmatched. Germline assignment: CDR1 MNHEY and CDR2 SMNVEV (reference sequence). There are 17 residues in the CDR3. CDR3 in amino acids: CASSSLAGGYSYNEQFF. CDR3 in DNA: TGTGCCAGCAGTTCTTTAGCGGGAGGGTACTCCTACAATGAGCAGTTCTTC.

The chain employs TRBV30 and TRBJ2-5, with no clear D. The J call may be wrong; the DNA end is better matched by TRBJ2-7. CDR3 length: 11 residues. CDR1 is GTSNPN and CDR2 is SVGIG in the germline V gene (reference sequence). Written as DNA, the CDR3 is TGTGCCTGGAGTGTCCTCGGCGAGCAGTACTTC. Translating gives CAWSVLGEQYF.

In this sample, this clone turned up once. The genes are TRBV18 and TRBJ2-7; no definite D call. The CDR3 spans 11 residues. Trimming left V 6 bases short and J 0 bases short, with 3 bases between. From germline, CDR1 is KGHSH and CDR2 LQKENI. Here the CDR3 DNA reads TGTGCCAGCTCGAGCTCCTACGAGCAGTACTTC. Amino acid sequence: CASSSSYEQYF.